This record covers a single T cell receptor beta chain. It lacks a known antigen. Given a much more abundant clone one base away, this may be a read error. The sample belongs to a study of identical twins (dated by TCRdb to 2016 to 2017). Some background on the complete study: The study deep-sequenced TCR alpha and beta repertoires from monozygotic twins, unrelated adults of various ages and cord blood to test whether fetal clonotypes persist. Replicate twin experiments were performed at different times using different library preparation protocols to rule out contamination. The paper's findings and limits, for the study overall: Compared with coincidental sharing between unrelated individuals, out-of-frame TCR alpha sequences shared between twins showed an excess of sequences with low generation probability. Zero-insertion analyses could be partly confounded by invariant T cells such as MAIT and iNKT, though diverse VJ usage argued against such confounding for most clonotypes. Abundant cord blood beta clonotypes had fewer insertions, young adult naive repertoires showed a similar but weaker trend, and memory repertoires showed no such trend. Because the same donors could not be followed over many years, conclusions were based on cross-sectional statistical analysis. The excess sharing between twins in beta out-of-frame sequences was weaker because fewer shared sequences reduced the signal-to-noise ratio. In monozygotic twins, out-of-frame TCR alpha sharing was systematically underestimated by recombination models, although the models agreed with sharing between unrelated individuals.

The CDR3 measures 16 amino acids from cysteine to phenylalanine. Kept here is only the CDR3 DNA, which spans 48 bases and is read in frame from base 1. V ends up 1 base short and J 4 bases short, with an unmatched junction base count of 9. CDR1 LGHNA and CDR2 YNFKEQ were looked up in the germline V gene. Libraries were built with 5' RACE. The sequencer was an Illumina HiSeq 2000. A universal primer binding site was added through template switching, and the final cDNA carried a unique molecular identifier so that TCR cDNA molecules could be counted accurately. First-strand cDNA for TCR alpha and beta chains was synthesized from specific primers in the conserved constant-segment region. To control for contamination, every cDNA library was double barcoded, receiving both a SMART-Mk sample barcode and Illumina barcodes. TruSeq adapter sequences, together with Illumina sample barcodes, were added in two successive PCR steps. The TCR alpha and beta cDNA libraries were sequenced on the Illumina HiSeq platform using custom primers. The study's processing was this. Raw reads were processed with MiGEC to extract unique molecular identifiers, and MiXCR was used to determine CDR3 positions. Recombination models were inferred per individual with the repgenHMM and IGoR tools using an EM algorithm. The tcR package in R was used for shared clonotype analysis, with sharing normalized by the product of cloneset sizes. To study raw recombination free of thymic and clonal selection effects, out-of-frame nonproductive sequences were analyzed. Through fastp at Q25 and MiXCR, TCRdb rebuilt clones from the public reads, retaining in-frame beta chains. Identical CDR3 protein sequences are pooled into one entry, listed with their most common genes and DNA. The V and J calls come from TCRdb's annotation, not from the publication. In all, the sample holds a few hundred thousand distinct CDR3 sequences, and about a fifth of those were seen once. In total, the top ten clones hold roughly 12% of the sample.

Every donor was a healthy Caucasian. Three unrelated non-twin adults were additionally sequenced: a male aged 18 to 30, a male aged 50 to 59 and a female aged 50 to 59. Miltenyi CD45RO+ enrichment and human naive T-cell isolation kits were used to isolate memory (CD45RO+) and naive T cells from PBMC. Material for sequencing was naive T cells sorted from blood. The sample's cell subset or site label, in plain terms: cells isolated with a human naive T-cell isolation kit. The V and J genes are TRBV4-2 and TRBJ2-5; 7 of the junction bases match TRBD2. The receptor was isolated from a man aged 45-60 years in good health. The CDR3 protein is CASSQGQWDYIETQYF. In nucleotide form, the sequence is TGTGCCAGCAGCCAAGGGCAGTGGGACTACATAGAGACCCAGTACTTC.